The 20 T cell receptor beta chains below come from one sample, sequenced in a study of shared clonotypes between healthy human individuals. The method was immunoSEQ multiplex PCR; TCRdb's version includes in-frame clones alone and lacks a portion of them. The sample lists 1,400,000 or so clones, approximately 98.5% occurring once. Sequencing was done on a sample of naive CD4+ T cells sorted from blood. As for subset: CD45RA+ positively selected. These receptor sequences come from a man between 25 and 39 years old in good health.

The rearrangement uses TRBV2 and TRBJ2-1; 10 bases align to TRBD1. This CDR3 spans 15 amino acids. Per the germline V gene, CDR1 is SNHLY and CDR2 is FYNNEI. V was pared by 7 bases and J by 8 bases, with 11 bases of the junction left unmatched. The CDR3 sequence is CASIGGRDRGHEQFF. CDR3 DNA sequence: TGTGCCAGCATAGGAGGTCGGGACAGGGGACATGAGCAGTTCTTC.

This clone occurred once. The V gene is TRBV7-2, the J gene TRBJ2-7; 13 bases fit TRBD2. The CDR3 loop spans 14 amino acids. From germline, CDR1 is SGHTA and CDR2 FQGNSA. V shed 6 bases, J shed 4 bases, and the junction held 3 bases outside the gene matches. The CDR3 is CASRLAGGEYEQYF. DNA for the CDR3: TGTGCCAGCAGACTAGCGGGAGGGGAATACGAGCAGTACTTC.

A single count supports this clone. The CDR3 here is CAWSITDTQYF. The CDR3 DNA is TGTGCCTGGAGCATTACAGATACGCAGTATTTT. The chain uses TRBV30 and TRBJ2-3; D unresolved. Germline CDR1 is GTSNPN and CDR2 is SVGIG (reference sequence). V was trimmed by 3 bases and J by 3 bases, leaving 4 bases between them. The CDR3 is 11 residues long.

The J gene is TRBJ2-7, the V gene TRBV6-1; D not certain. Germline CDR1 is MNHNS and CDR2 is SASEGT. Trimming pared 6 bases from V and 2 bases from J, leaving 8 bases between. This CDR3 is 12 amino acids long. The CDR3 bases are TGTGCCAGCAGGGCCAGTACCTACGAGCAGTACTTC. Protein: CASRASTYEQYF.

V and J are TRBV19 and TRBJ2-7; 9 bases are shared with TRBD2. This CDR3 has 16 residues. V lost 4 bases to trimming and J lost 3 bases; unmatched junction nucleotides: 10. Germline assignment: CDR1 LNHDA and CDR2 SQIVND (reference sequence). CDR3 bases: TGTGCCAGTAGTAGAAGACTAGCGGCTGGCCTCTACGAGCAGTACTTC. It translates to CASSRRLAAGLYEQYF.

This chain links TRBV11-3 with TRBJ1-1, with D unclear. There are 14 residues in the CDR3. The V gene's germline CDR1 is SGHNT and CDR2 YENEEA. V lost 5 bases and J lost 1, with 11 bases in between. This CDR3 reads CASSERLGNTEAFF. The DNA of the CDR3 is TGTGCCAGCAGCGAGAGATTGGGGAACACTGAAGCTTTCTTT.

J is TRBJ2-1 and V is TRBV7-2; D is unclear. Germline V gene data show CDR1 as SGHTA and CDR2 as FQGNSA. The CDR3 consists of 14 residues. With 4 bases removed from V and 5 bases from J, the gap between germline ends came to 12 bases. CDR3 sequence reads: CASSSPYWDNEQFF. The CDR3 DNA reads as TGTGCCAGCAGCTCGCCCTACTGGGACAATGAGCAGTTCTTC.

J is TRBJ1-5 and V is TRBV15; TRBD1 is a possible D gene (5 bases). Germline assignment: CDR1 LNHNV and CDR2 YYDKDF (reference sequence). V gave up 4 bases and J gave up 4 bases, with 14 bases separating them. The CDR3 is made up of 15 amino acids. The CDR3 region is CATSNGRRVNQPQHF. DNA for the CDR3: TGTGCCACCAGCAATGGGCGCAGGGTTAATCAGCCCCAGCATTTT.

The gene calls are TRBV6-1 and TRBJ2-7; 9 bases map to TRBD2. J gave up 6 bases and V 5 bases, and 11 bases lay outside the gene matches. Looked up from germline, CDR1 is MNHNS and CDR2 is SASEGT. CDR3 length equals 15 residues. As DNA, the CDR3 is TGTGCCAGCAGTTCCAGCGGGGGACTAGCTGGCGAGCAGTACTTC. Protein product: CASSSSGGLAGEQYF.

V is TRBV19 and J is TRBJ2-1, with 8 positions matching TRBD1. Looked up from germline, CDR1 is LNHDA and CDR2 is SQIVND (reference sequence). This CDR3 region has 16 residues. The V gene end was trimmed by 4 bases and the J gene end by 2 bases; junction bases not matched to a gene: 7. CDR3 residues: CASSTGGRVTYNEQFF. The DNA of the CDR3 is TGTGCCAGTAGTACAGGGGGCAGGGTGACCTACAATGAGCAGTTCTTC.

This sequence joins TRBV4-1 and TRBJ2-3, with 12 positions matching TRBD2. This CDR3 has 17 residues. Germline assignment: CDR1 MGHRA and CDR2 YSYEKL. V shed 1 base, J shed 4 bases, and the junction held 6 bases outside the gene matches. The CDR3 bases are TGCGCCAGCAGCCAAGTGACTAGCGGGAGCGGGGCAGATACGCAGTATTTT. Encoded protein: CASSQVTSGSGADTQYF.

The chain is built from TRBV19 and TRBJ2-3; a possible D gene is TRBD2 (6 bases). Trimming took off 7 bases at V and 6 bases at J, with 11 bases between the two ends. The germline V gene encodes CDR1 LNHDA and CDR2 SQIVND (reference sequence). This CDR3 is 12 amino acids long. This CDR3 is CASNRGGDTQYF. The CDR3 nucleotides read TGTGCCAGTAACCGGGGAGGCGATACGCAGTATTTT. Full variable domain (outside the CDR3, taken from reference TRBV19 and TRBJ2-3): DGGITQSPKYLFRKEGQNVTLSCEQNLNHDAMYWYRQDPGQGLRLIYYSQIVNDFQKGDIAEGYSVSREKKESFPLTVTSAQKNPTAFYLCASNRGGDTQYFGPGTRLTVL.

The rearrangement joins TRBV2 to TRBJ2-1; tentative D call: TRBD1 (5 bases). V was shortened by 6 bases and J by 0 bases, with 12 bases between the two germline ends. Germline CDR1 is SNHLY and CDR2 is FYNNEI. This CDR3 is built from 15 residues. The CDR3 spells CASRTVTHSYNEQFF. The DNA of the CDR3 is TGTGCCAGCAGGACAGTTACTCACTCCTACAATGAGCAGTTCTTC.

The V call is TRBV2, the J call TRBJ1-4, with D tentatively TRBD1 (5 bases). V dropped 4 bases and J dropped 8 bases, with 14 bases sitting between them. This CDR3 region has 14 residues. Germline-derived CDR1 and CDR2 are SNHLY and FYNNEI. CDR3 region: CASSANQGREKLFF. The CDR3 bases are TGTGCCAGCAGTGCTAACCAGGGAAGAGAAAAACTGTTTTTT.

The J gene is TRBJ2-4, the V gene TRBV5-4; either TRBD1 or TRBD2 may fit D (5 bases each). The V end was cut by 0 bases, the J end by 0 bases, with 13 bases between. The CDR3 covers 17 residues. Germline values: CDR1 SGHNT, CDR2 YYREEE (reference sequence). This chain's CDR3 is CASSLAGGGTAKNIQYF. Written as DNA, the CDR3 is TGTGCCAGCAGCTTGGCTGGGGGTGGGACAGCCAAAAACATTCAGTACTTC.

This chain joins TRBV18 and TRBJ2-5; 10 bases agree with TRBD2. The CDR3 has 18 residues. In germline, CDR1 is KGHSH, CDR2 LQKENI. Trimming removed 1 base from V and 4 bases from J; junction bases left unmatched: 12. The DNA of the CDR3 is TGTGCCAGCTCACCACTCGGAAGTCCAGCGGGAGGGCGAGAGACCCAGTACTTC. Protein sequence: CASSPLGSPAGGRETQYF.

Worth noting for this clone: This specimen includes other DNA sequences encoding the same CDR3. The rearrangement links TRBV5-1 to TRBJ2-5; D gene ambiguous. V lost 0 bases to trimming and J lost 1 base, with 7 bases between them. Germline-derived CDR1 and CDR2 are SGHRS and YFSETQ. The CDR3 length is 14 residues. Here the CDR3 reads CASSLGGTQETQYF. The CDR3 DNA reads as TGCGCCAGCAGCTTGGGGGGAACCCAAGAGACCCAGTACTTC.

The sample holds one count of this clone. A read error may account for a junction end that differs from germline. This rearrangement joins TRBV7-7 to TRBJ2-1, with TRBD2 matching 9 bases. Germline CDR1 and CDR2: SSHAT and FNYEAQ (reference sequence). CDR3 size: 15 residues. CDR3 bases: TGTGCTAGCAGCCTAGCGGGACGAGGGAGGGGCGAGCAGTTCTTC. Encoded protein: CASSLAGRGRGEQFF. The variable domain in full, completed from reference TRBV7-7 and TRBJ2-1, reads GAGVSQSPRYKVTKRGQDVTLRCDPISSHATLYWYQQALGQGPEFLTYFNYEAQPDKSGLPSDRFSAERPEGSISTLTIQRTEQRDSAMYRCASSLAGRGRGEQFFGPGTRLTVL.

The chain couples TRBV7-9 to TRBJ2-1; D might be TRBD2 (6 bases). The CDR3 contains 16 residues. With 6 bases removed from V and 4 bases from J, the gap between germline ends came to 19 bases. Per the germline V gene, CDR1 is SEHNR and CDR2 is FQNEAQ (reference sequence). The CDR3 sequence is CASSSAGTLLYNEQFF. For the CDR3, the DNA is TGTGCCAGCAGTTCAGCCGGGACTCTATTATACAATGAGCAGTTCTTC.

The chain has TRBV27 and TRBJ2-7; D call uncertain. The CDR3 runs 11 residues. The V end lost 1 base, the J end lost 7 bases, and 5 bases lay between the germline ends. Germline assignment: CDR1 MNHEY and CDR2 SMNVEV (reference sequence). The CDR3, as DNA: TGTGCCAGCAGTTTATGGGGAGAGCAGTACTTC. It encodes CASSLWGEQYF.